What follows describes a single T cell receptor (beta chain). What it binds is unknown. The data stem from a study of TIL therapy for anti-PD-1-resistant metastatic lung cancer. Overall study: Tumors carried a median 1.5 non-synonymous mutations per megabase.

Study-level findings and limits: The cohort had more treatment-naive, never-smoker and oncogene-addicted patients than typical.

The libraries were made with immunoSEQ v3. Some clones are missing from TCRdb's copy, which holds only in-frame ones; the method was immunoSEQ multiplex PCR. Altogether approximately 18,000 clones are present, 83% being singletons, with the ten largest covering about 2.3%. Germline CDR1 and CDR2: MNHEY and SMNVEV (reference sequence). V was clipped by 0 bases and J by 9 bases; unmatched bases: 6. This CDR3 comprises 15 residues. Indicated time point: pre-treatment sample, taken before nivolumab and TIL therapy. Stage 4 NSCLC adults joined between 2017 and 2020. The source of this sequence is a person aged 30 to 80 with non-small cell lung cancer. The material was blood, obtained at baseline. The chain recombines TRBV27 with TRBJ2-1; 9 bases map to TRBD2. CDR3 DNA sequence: TGTGCCAGCAGTTTATCAGGCGGGAGGGGGGGTGAGCAGTTCTTC. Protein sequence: CASSLSGGRGGEQFF.